Listed below are T cell receptor beta chains from one sample, sequenced in a study of regulatory T cells in long-lasting Graves disease. TCRdb re-called the multiplex PCR reads through MiXCR, storing one row per CDR3 protein. The data contain 700,000 or so distinct CDR3 sequences, 25% to 35% of them singletons. The source material was peripheral blood mononuclear cells (PBMCs), sampled when the disease was refractory, from a patient treated with antithyroid drugs. The receptor source for this set is a female donor with Graves disease. CDR3s include the opening cysteine and the closing phenylalanine or tryptophan.

CDR3: CASSPKMGQEMRMNTEAFF; J: TRBJ1-1; length: 19; V: TRBV5-1
CDR3: CASRDAINSPLHF; J: TRBJ1-6; length: 13; V: TRBV6-2/TRBV6-3
CDR3: CASSFPLLAGAETQYF; J: TRBJ2-5; length: 16; V: TRBV11-2
CDR3: CASSFGQGASYEQYF; J: TRBJ2-7; length: 15; V: TRBV5-4
CDR3: CASREGDDQETQYF; J: TRBJ2-5; length: 14; V: TRBV5-1
CDR3: CASSYVFLGSPVEAFF; J: TRBJ1-1; length: 16; V: TRBV28
CDR3: CASSYSSLAGGTGEQYF; J: TRBJ2-7; length: 17; V: TRBV6-2/TRBV6-3
CDR3: CASRTTGGPGYTF; J: TRBJ1-2; length: 13; V: TRBV11-2
CDR3: CASSRDRFNQPQHF; J: TRBJ1-5; length: 14; V: TRBV7-2
CDR3: CASSLDGQGGYGYTF; J: TRBJ1-2; length: 15; V: TRBV5-1
CDR3: CASSSAGTGLGEKLFF; J: TRBJ1-4; length: 16; V: TRBV7-9
CDR3: CASSQDRAASNQPQHF; J: TRBJ1-5; length: 16; V: TRBV3-1
CDR3: CASSSSGPSYEQYF; J: TRBJ2-7; length: 14; V: TRBV7-3
CDR3: CASSVGGELRELFF; J: TRBJ2-2; length: 14; V: TRBV9
CDR3: CAYDSGNTIYF; J: TRBJ1-3; length: 11; V: TRBV30
CDR3: CSVVQGNNEKLFF; J: TRBJ1-4; length: 13; V: TRBV29-1
CDR3: CASSYSPGQGGQPQHF; J: TRBJ1-5; length: 16; V: TRBV6-5
CDR3: CAVRRRRQETQYF; J: TRBJ2-5; length: 13; V: TRBV6-8
CDR3: CSARRQGATTNYGYTF; J: TRBJ1-2; length: 16; V: TRBV20-1
CDR3: CASSLGNAYGEKLFF; J: TRBJ1-4; length: 15; V: TRBV28
CDR3: CASGGQRASQPQHF; J: TRBJ1-5; length: 14; V: TRBV2
CDR3: CASSPRTDRGAEAFF; J: TRBJ1-1; length: 15; V: TRBV19
CDR3: CAASGQGTDTQYF; J: TRBJ2-3; length: 13; V: TRBV15
CDR3: CSARDSGTVNLMNTEAFF; J: TRBJ1-1; length: 18; V: TRBV20-1
CDR3: CASSLTPDRANYGYTF; J: TRBJ1-2; length: 16; V: TRBV7-3